This TCR beta chain came from a study of PD-L1 blockade in urothelial cancer. Study context: Between 0 and 3 chemotherapy regimens preceded treatment for each patient.

Germline CDR1 and CDR2: KGHSH and LQKENI. V lost 1 base and J lost 5; bases outside the gene matches: 1. CDR3 length: 13 amino acids. Time point reported: pretreatment peripheral blood. The assay was immunoSEQ multiplex PCR, and TCRdb's table has in-frame clones only and misses some. The table shows some 50,000 clones, with 87% occurring only once. The V and J genes are TRBV18 and TRBJ2-5; the match to TRBD2 covers 7 bases. The TCR comes from a woman aged 60-75 years with urothelial cancer. The sample in question was PBMCs, obtained around atezolizumab (anti-PD-L1) treatment. The CDR3 DNA is TGTGCCAGCTCACCACGACTAGCTGAGACCCAGTACTTC. This sequence encodes CASSPRLAETQYF.